A single T cell receptor (beta chain) is shown here with its context. This entry comes from a study of cytomegalovirus exposure and HLA in healthy donors. Looking at the study overall: HLA-typed donors contributed approximately 92 million unique TCRs, which were held in an early data release.

The CDR3 runs 13 residues. Losses at the gene ends were 10 bases for V and 5 bases for J; bases not matched to a gene: 7. Germline-derived CDR1 and CDR2 are LNHDA and SQIVND (reference sequence). 60 Vbeta and 13 Jbeta primers were used in PCR. TCRdb's copy holds only in-frame clones and misses some; the assay was immunoSEQ multiplex PCR. This sample carries some 130,000 clones, around 80% of them seen once, and the ten largest clones take about 6.8%. The chain couples TRBV19 to TRBJ2-5; 10 bases agree with TRBD1. This clonotype originated in a man aged 40-49 years in good health and CMV-seropositive. Sequencing used PBMCs. The CDR3 DNA is TGTGCCACCAGAGACAGGGGGCGGGAGACCCAGTACTTC. Translation gives CATRDRGRETQYF.